This T cell receptor (beta chain) was captured by sequencing in a study of low-dose radiotherapy and immunotherapy resistance in tumors. Looking at the study overall: With fractions of 0.5 Gy given every 2 weeks, Cohort 1 accumulated a total of 6.5 Gy. Every six weeks patients received intravenous ipilimumab 1 mg/kg, and every two weeks they received intravenous nivolumab 240 mg. The authors gave intravenous cyclophosphamide 200 mg/m2 every two weeks, one day before radiation and immunotherapy. Aspirin was administered orally at 300 mg daily for four cycles, commencing on cycle 1 day 1.

TRAV- and TRBV-specific primers, spanning alpha and beta chains, primed first-strand cDNA. The authors ran about 18 PCR cycles to amplify TCRs with a constant-region primer and V-primer adapter. MiXCR, run by TCRdb on the reads, gives a single entry per CDR3 protein. Of about 6,200 distinct CDR3 sequences listed, around 80% are singletons. This CDR3 has 16 amino acids. J lost 2 bases, V lost 4 bases, and 7 bases had no gene match. Germline V CDR1 and CDR2: SGHRS, YFSETQ. The rearrangement joins TRBV5-1 to TRBJ2-3, with TRBD1 matching over 10 bases. This sequence originates from a human donor with advanced metastatic prostate, ovarian, gallbladder or colorectal cancer (not recorded which). This table probably holds off-target reads from a library built for another chain. This CDR3 reads CASSPGTGALTDTQYF. CDR3 sequence (DNA): TGCGCCAGCAGCCCAGGGACAGGGGCCCTCACAGATACGCAGTATTTT. Together with reference TRBV5-1 and TRBJ2-3, the CDR3 gives the full variable domain: KAGVTQTPRYLIKTRGQQVTLSCSPISGHRSVSWYQQTPGQGLQFLFEYFSETQRNKGNFPGRFSGRQFSNSRSEMNVSTLELGDSALYLCASSPGTGALTDTQYFGPGTRLTVL.